The sequence of this T cell receptor (beta chain) was determined in a study of regulatory and conventional T cells in RAG deficiency. Study observations and caveats: In Omenn syndrome, Treg and Tconv repertoires overlapped >85%. In Omenn syndrome, sorted "Tregs" may be peripherally activated cells. Shannon entropy fell and Simpson indices rose in RAG-deficient patients.

Assay: immunoSEQ multiplex PCR; the TCRdb copy retains only in-frame clones and omits some. Seen here are 30,000 to 35,000 clones, roughly 76% observed once, and the top ten hold under 4.5%. Points on this clone: Its antigen is unknown.

Blood CD4+ CD25-low CD127-high conventional T cells supplied the genomic DNA template. V was shortened by 5 bases and J by 4 bases, with 15 bases between the two germline ends. The CDR3 loop spans 15 amino acids. Per germline, CDR1 SGHVS and CDR2 FQNEAQ. These sequences were also reported in another study, on regulatory T cells. This second study says: The PCR used 52 TRBV and 13 TRBJ primers. Regulatory T cells showed the strongest V-J pair restriction and V/J gene skewing among patient repertoires.

This clonotype was sampled from a human donor in good health. The gene calls are TRBV7-8 and TRBJ1-3, with D unresolved. Sequenced sample: CD4+ effector T cells sorted from blood. The CDR3 bases are TGTGCCAGCAGCACCGGGAGGGAGTACGGAAACACCATATATTTT. Its translation is CASSTGREYGNTIYF.